This T cell receptor (beta chain) is from a study of cytomegalovirus exposure and HLA in healthy donors. Study-wide results and caveats: TCR sequences were mostly rare, though some public TCRs occurred in many donors. Beyond CMV serostatus, there was no information to go on about immune exposure.

V shed 1 base, J shed 4 bases, and the junction held 6 bases outside the gene matches. Germline V gives CDR1 SGHNT, CDR2 YYREEE (reference sequence). The CDR3 consists of 16 residues. Both 60 Vbeta primers and 13 Jbeta primers went into the PCR. Methods used by the authors: A later analysis counted approximately 88 million unique TCR beta chains, some 11 million shared. TCRdb's table, derived via immunoSEQ multiplex PCR, lists solely in-frame clones and lacks some. D and trimming come from the DNA, and the V and J calls and clone size come from that table. The repertoire holds around 140,000 clones, over 60% seen once, with 4% to 5% in the top ten. Remarks on this clone: Its antigen is as yet unknown.

The J gene is TRBJ2-2, the V gene TRBV5-4; 8 nucleotides agree with TRBD2. Source material: PBMCs. This clonotype originated in a male donor in good health and CMV-seropositive. In DNA, the CDR3 is TGTGCCAGCAGCTTGCCCGGGAGGGCCCTCACCGGGGAGCTGTTTTTT. This gives the protein CASSLPGRALTGELFF. Using reference TRBV5-4 and TRBJ2-2 for the parts outside the CDR3, the full variable domain is ETGVTQSPTHLIKTRGQQVTLRCSSQSGHNTVSWYQQALGQGPQFIFQYYREEENGRGNFPPRFSGLQFPNYSSELNVNALELDDSALYLCASSLPGRALTGELFFGEGSRLTVL.